These 30 T cell receptor beta chains were sequenced from one sample in a study of blood T cell repertoires in COVID-19 (TCRdb year 2020). Library preparation was by the immunoSEQ multiplex PCR assay. TCRdb holds this immuneACCESS table with in-frame rearrangements only. Some clones are missing; in checked studies, unresolved V genes explain under half, and the rest has no known cause. The sample profile shows around 82,000 clones; about 91% of them were found once. Jointly, the top ten make up more than 10% of the sample. The sequencing sample was made of peripheral blood. All receptors come from a man aged 70 or older with active or convalescent COVID-19.

The chain links TRBV6-1 to TRBJ1-5, with no clear D. Between the trimmed V and J ends, which lost 3 bases and 7 bases, there was a span of 13 bases. This CDR3 region has 14 residues. Germline V gives CDR1 MNHNS, CDR2 SASEGT. The CDR3 sequence is CASSDLRLDQPQHF. The CDR3 DNA follows: TGTGCCAGCAGTGATTTGAGGCTCGACCAGCCCCAGCATTTT.

This clone has just a few counts. V usage is TRBV7-2 and J usage is TRBJ2-7; 9 bases match TRBD1. V shed 2 bases and J 5 bases; nucleotides not matched to a gene: 7. The CDR3 runs 15 residues. Germline V gives CDR1 SGHTA, CDR2 FQGNSA. CDR3 protein: CASSLFGTGINEQYF. The CDR3 region has the DNA TGTGCCAGCAGCTTATTCGGGACAGGGATCAACGAGCAGTACTTC.

The chain employs TRBV7-8 and TRBJ2-7; 7 bases match TRBD2. Germline V gene sequence: CDR1 SGHVS, CDR2 FQNEAQ. CDR3 length: 12 residues. V gave up 3 bases and J gave up 6 bases; unmatched junction bases: 2. CDR3 DNA sequence: TGTGCCAGCAGCTTCCCGGGGGGCGAGCAGTACTTC. Protein product: CASSFPGGEQYF.

This sequence joins TRBV4-1 and TRBJ1-5; D perhaps matches TRBD1 (6 bases). The length of the CDR3 is 16 residues. Germline values: CDR1 MGHRA, CDR2 YSYEKL. The V end was cut by 0 bases, the J end by 6 bases, with 15 bases between. The CDR3 sequence: CASSQEGGRGSQPQHF. The CDR3, as DNA: TGCGCCAGCAGCCAAGAGGGGGGGAGGGGGAGTCAGCCCCAGCATTTT.

The chain is built from TRBV5-1 and TRBJ1-2, with a tentative D call TRBD1 (5 bases). V was trimmed by 3 bases and J by 7 bases, leaving 16 bases between them. CDR3 length equals 14 residues. The germline V gene encodes CDR1 SGHRS and CDR2 YFSETQ. CDR3 nucleotides: TGCGCCAGCAGCTCGGACATGGCCTTCGGTGGCTACACCTTC. As protein: CASSSDMAFGGYTF.

The V gene is TRBV28, the J gene TRBJ1-1; tentatively, D is TRBD1 (6 bases). The germline V gene encodes CDR1 MDHEN and CDR2 SYDVKM. The V and J ends lost 6 bases and 7 bases respectively, with 18 bases between them. This CDR3 comprises 14 residues. The CDR3 DNA is TGTGCCAGCAGCACCCCAAGCGCAGGGGTTGAAGCTTTCTTT. It yields the protein CASSTPSAGVEAFF.

The gene calls are TRBV20-1 and TRBJ1-2; D call uncertain. The CDR3 totals 10 residues. Germline assignment: CDR1 DFQATT and CDR2 SNEGSKA (reference sequence). The V end was cut by 3 bases, the J end by 5 bases, with 4 bases between. The CDR3 here is CSASGYGYTF. The CDR3 nucleotides read TGCAGTGCTAGCGGTTATGGCTACACCTTC.

This sequence joins TRBV11-3 and TRBJ2-1; TRBD2 matches at 7 bases. In germline, CDR1 is SGHNT, CDR2 YENEEA. The length of the CDR3 is 15 residues. V gave up 3 bases and J gave up 10 bases; unmatched junction bases: 12. The CDR3 bases are TGTGCCAGCAGCTTCAACGAGCGGGGCGTGACCGAGCAGTTCTTC. Its protein is CASSFNERGVTEQFF.

This chain joins TRBV5-1 and TRBJ1-1; TRBD1 agrees at 8 bases. Trimming at V came to 4 bases and at J to 1 base, leaving 3 bases not matched to a gene. This CDR3 contains 14 residues. In germline, CDR1 is SGHRS, CDR2 YFSETQ. For the CDR3, the DNA is TGCGCCAGCAGCCAGGGGACAGGGAACACTGAAGCTTTCTTT. It translates to CASSQGTGNTEAFF.

V and J are TRBV25-1 and TRBJ1-1, with unresolved D. The V gene's germline CDR1 is MGHDK and CDR2 SYGVNS. There are 16 residues in the CDR3. Trimming removed 4 bases at V and 5 bases at J, with 20 bases between. CDR3 nucleotides: TGTGCCAGCAGTGGTTCCCCTGGGAGGAGGTGGACTGAAGCTTTCTTT. Its translation is CASSGSPGRRWTEAFF.

The chain joins TRBV5-6 to TRBJ2-1, with 7 bases fitting TRBD2. The junction had 9 bases not matched to a gene; V was cut back by 2 bases and J by 7 bases. CDR1 is SGHDT, CDR2 YYEEEE, per germline. The CDR3 has 15 amino acids. The CDR3 DNA reads as TGTGCCAGCAGCTTTTTGGGGACTACGGGAAATGAGCAGTTCTTC. It codes for CASSFLGTTGNEQFF. Full variable domain (missing parts from reference TRBV5-6 and TRBJ2-1): DAGVTQSPTHLIKTRGQQVTLRCSPKSGHDTVSWYQQALGQGPQFIFQYYEEEERQRGNFPDRFSGHQFPNYSSELNVNALLLGDSALYLCASSFLGTTGNEQFFGPGTRLTVL.

The chain couples TRBV18 to TRBJ1-4, with D uncertain. Per the germline V gene, CDR1 is KGHSH and CDR2 is LQKENI. The CDR3 sequence is 15 residues long. V lost 1 base and J 5 bases, leaving 11 bases between the germline ends. The CDR3 nucleotides are TGTGCCAGCTCACCACGGTTTCAGAACAATGAAAAACTGTTTTTT. Translating it yields CASSPRFQNNEKLFF. The complete variable domain, with remaining parts taken from reference TRBV18 and TRBJ1-4, reads NAGVMQNPRHLVRRRGQEARLRCSPMKGHSHVYWYRQLPEEGLKFMVYLQKENIIDESGMPKERFSAEFPKEGPSILRIQQVVRGDSAAYFCASSPRFQNNEKLFFGSGTQLSVL.

The rearrangement links TRBV6-2 or TRBV6-3 to TRBJ2-3; 8 bases fit TRBD1. The CDR3 is 15 residues long. CDR1 is MNHEY, CDR2 SVGEGT, per germline. V lost 2 bases, J lost 5 bases, and 6 bases stayed unmatched. The CDR3 region is CASSYVAGGEDTQYF. Written as DNA, the CDR3 is TGTGCCAGCAGTTACGTCGCAGGGGGCGAAGATACGCAGTATTTT.

This chain joins TRBV5-5 and TRBJ1-6, with a possible D match to TRBD1 (6 bases). The CDR3 sequence is 18 residues long. Per the germline V gene, CDR1 is SGHKS and CDR2 is YYEKEE (reference sequence). The ends were cut back, 0 bases at V and 8 bases at J, with 21 bases in the middle. In nucleotides, the CDR3 is TGTGCCAGCAGCTTGGGTACAGGGTTTTTGGAGAGTTATTCACCCCTCCACTTT. It encodes CASSLGTGFLESYSPLHF.

The CDR3 loop reads CATIGGTYNSPLHF. CDR3 DNA sequence: TGTGCCACCATAGGGGGCACTTATAATTCACCCCTCCACTTT. The chain links TRBV2 to TRBJ1-6; 7 bases align to TRBD1. V lost 10 bases, J lost 4 bases, and 7 bases stayed unmatched. Germline loops: CDR1 SNHLY, CDR2 FYNNEI. This CDR3 spans 14 amino acids.

The V gene is TRBV9, the J gene TRBJ2-5; D might be TRBD2 (5 bases). CDR3 size: 14 residues. The V gene's germline CDR1 is SGDLS and CDR2 YYNGEE. V lost 0 bases and J 5 bases, leaving 11 bases between the germline ends. As DNA, the CDR3 is TGTGCCAGCAGCGTAGAAGGCCGGAGGGAGACCCAGTACTTC. Amino acid sequence: CASSVEGRRETQYF.

This clone was detected only a few times. The junction departs from germline at one end; a sequencing error may be responsible. The gene calls are TRBV19 and TRBJ1-4; 7 positions match TRBD1. Germline V gene lookup returns CDR1 LNHDA and CDR2 SQIVND (reference sequence). The CDR3 is made up of 10 amino acids. CDR3 nucleotides: TGTGCCAGTAGTATTAGGGGGGACAGTTTT. Its translation: CASSIRGDSF.

This clone was recorded only once. The chain couples TRBV5-1 to TRBJ1-2, with D hard to call. V lost 0 bases to trimming and J lost 4 bases, with 10 bases between them. CDR1 is SGHRS and CDR2 is YFSETQ in the germline V gene. The CDR3 covers 14 residues. CDR3 nucleotide sequence: TGCGCCAGCAGCTTGGATGCGGCACGCTATGGCTACACCTTC. It translates to CASSLDAARYGYTF.

The chain couples TRBV7-9 to TRBJ2-3; D not certain. The CDR3 loop spans 14 amino acids. Germline loops: CDR1 SEHNR, CDR2 FQNEAQ (reference sequence). V gave up 6 bases and J gave up 2 bases, with 12 bases separating them. The CDR3 protein is CASSSTRVTDTQYF. The CDR3 DNA sequence: TGTGCCAGCAGTAGCACCCGGGTCACAGATACGCAGTATTTT.

The CDR3 loop is CASSLPTGGGRNQPQHF. The CDR3 bases are TGTGCCAGCAGTTTACCCACCGGGGGGGGGCGAAATCAGCCCCAGCATTTT. The V gene is TRBV28, the J gene TRBJ1-5; perhaps TRBD1 as D (6 bases). The length of the CDR3 is 17 residues. V lost 2 bases, J lost 4 bases, and 18 bases lay in between. CDR1 MDHEN and CDR2 SYDVKM come from the germline V gene. Complete variable domain (other parts from reference TRBV28 and TRBJ1-5): DVKVTQSSRYLVKRTGEKVFLECVQDMDHENMFWYRQDPGLGLRLIYFSYDVKMKEKGDIPEGYSVSREKKERFSLILESASTNQTSMYLCASSLPTGGGRNQPQHFGDGTRLSIL.

This clone has only a few counts. This chain uses TRBV5-1 with TRBJ2-7; 9 bases are a match to TRBD1. The V gene end was trimmed by 4 bases and the J gene end by 3 bases; junction bases not matched to a gene: 11. CDR3 length: 16 amino acids. Germline CDR1 reads SGHRS; CDR2 reads YFSETQ. CDR3 DNA sequence: TGCGCCAGCAGCGGTGGGGCCGGGACAGGGTTCTACGAGCAGTACTTC. This sequence encodes CASSGGAGTGFYEQYF. Supplemented by reference TRBV5-1 and TRBJ2-7, the full variable domain reads KAGVTQTPRYLIKTRGQQVTLSCSPISGHRSVSWYQQTPGQGLQFLFEYFSETQRNKGNFPGRFSGRQFSNSRSEMNVSTLELGDSALYLCASSGGAGTGFYEQYFGPGTRLTVT.

The genes are TRBV6-6 and TRBJ1-5; D gene unclear. The germline V gene has CDR1 MNHNY and CDR2 SVGAGI (reference sequence). Trimming stripped 0 bases from V and 7 bases from J, with 7 bases between. This CDR3 spans 13 amino acids. CDR3 in DNA: TGTGCCAGCAGTTACTCGTCGGTCCAGCCCCAGCATTTT. The encoded protein is CASSYSSVQPQHF.

V gene TRBV12-5 combines with J gene TRBJ1-1; 7 bases line up with TRBD1. CDR1 and CDR2 (germline): LGHNT, FRNRAP. The V and J ends lost 1 base and 6 bases, in that order; junction bases with no gene match: 5. The CDR3 spans 14 residues. DNA of the CDR3: TGTGCTAGTGGTTTGGGACAGGGAGCTGCTGAAGCTTTCTTT. Amino acid sequence: CASGLGQGAAEAFF.

J is TRBJ1-2 and V is TRBV14; a weak D match, TRBD1 (6 bases). This CDR3 is 15 amino acids long. Per germline, CDR1 SGHDN and CDR2 FVKESK. V shed 4 bases and J shed 7 bases, with 19 bases lying between them. CDR3 sequence: CASSRLTGRFRGYTF. The CDR3 DNA reads as TGTGCCAGCAGCCGGTTAACAGGGCGGTTTCGTGGCTACACCTTC. Based on the CDR3 plus reference TRBV14 and TRBJ1-2, the full variable domain is EAGVTQFPSHSVIEKGQTVTLRCDPISGHDNLYWYRRVMGKEIKFLLHFVKESKQDESGMPNNRFLAERTGGTYSTLKVQPAELEDSGVYFCASSRLTGRFRGYTFGSGTRLTVV.

The gene calls are TRBV7-2 and TRBJ2-3; D is unresolved. The ends were cut back, 5 bases at V and 3 bases at J, with 6 bases in the middle. CDR3 length: 12 amino acids. CDR1 is SGHTA, CDR2 FQGNSA, per germline. The CDR3 DNA follows: TGTGCCAGCAGCCCGACAACAGATACGCAGTATTTT. Amino acid sequence: CASSPTTDTQYF.

The chain uses TRBV19 and TRBJ1-5; 9 nucleotides agree with TRBD1. J was trimmed by 7 bases and V by 3 bases; bases with no gene match: 4. Germline assignment: CDR1 LNHDA and CDR2 SQIVND (reference sequence). The CDR3 totals 14 residues. The CDR3 is CASSIGTGLQPQHF. The DNA of the CDR3 is TGTGCCAGTAGTATTGGGACAGGGCTACAGCCCCAGCATTTT.

The chain carries TRBV14 and TRBJ1-2; D call uncertain. The V end lost 4 bases, the J end lost 4 bases, and 13 bases lay between the germline ends. The germline CDR1 and CDR2 sequences are SGHDN and FVKESK. This CDR3 has 14 amino acids. CDR3 loop: CASSRGQGSYGYTF. DNA of the CDR3: TGTGCCAGCAGCCGCGGGCAAGGCTCCTATGGCTACACCTTC.

This clone was recorded once. The chain carries TRBV6-1 and TRBJ1-5, with 7 bases fitting TRBD1. The CDR3 length is 14 residues. The germline V gene encodes CDR1 MNHNS and CDR2 SASEGT. V shed 8 bases, J shed 1 base, and the junction held 5 bases outside the gene matches. CDR3 protein: CASQTGWSNQPQHF. CDR3 in DNA: TGTGCCAGCCAGACAGGGTGGAGCAATCAGCCCCAGCATTTT.

CDR3 in amino acids: CASSDPGFNEQFF. CDR3 DNA sequence: TGCGCCAGCAGTGATCCGGGTTTCAATGAGCAGTTCTTC. The chain links TRBV10-2 to TRBJ2-1; the D is unclear. CDR1 and CDR2 from the germline V gene are WSHSY and SAAADI. The CDR3 is 13 residues long. V dropped 3 bases and J dropped 6 bases, with 9 bases sitting between them.

The chain links TRBV28 to TRBJ2-7; TRBD1 is a possible D gene (5 bases). V was trimmed by 1 base and J by 4 bases, leaving 5 bases between them. Germline V gene data show CDR1 as MDHEN and CDR2 as SYDVKM. The CDR3 consists of 12 residues. The CDR3 sequence is CASSLSGYEQYF. CDR3 nucleotides: TGTGCCAGCAGTTTATCAGGGTACGAGCAGTACTTC.